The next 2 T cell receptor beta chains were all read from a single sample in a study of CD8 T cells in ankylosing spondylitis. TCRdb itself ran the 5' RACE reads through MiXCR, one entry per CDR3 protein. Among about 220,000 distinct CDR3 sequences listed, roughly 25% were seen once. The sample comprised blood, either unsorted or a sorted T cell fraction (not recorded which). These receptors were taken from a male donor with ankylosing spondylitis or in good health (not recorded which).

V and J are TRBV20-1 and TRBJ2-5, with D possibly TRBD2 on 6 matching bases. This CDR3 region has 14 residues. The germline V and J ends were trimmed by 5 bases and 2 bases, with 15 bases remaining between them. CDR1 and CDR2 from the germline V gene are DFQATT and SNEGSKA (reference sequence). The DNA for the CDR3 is TGCAGTGCTCTTCCGGGACTTCCTCAAGAGACCCAGTACTTC. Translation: CSALPGLPQETQYF.

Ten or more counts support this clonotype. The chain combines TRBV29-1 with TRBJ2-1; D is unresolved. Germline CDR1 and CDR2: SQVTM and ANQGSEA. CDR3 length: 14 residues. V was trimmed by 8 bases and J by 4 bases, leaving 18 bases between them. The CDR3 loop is CSTTALDAYNEQFF. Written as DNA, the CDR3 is TGCAGCACGACGGCGTTAGACGCGTACAATGAGCAGTTCTTC.